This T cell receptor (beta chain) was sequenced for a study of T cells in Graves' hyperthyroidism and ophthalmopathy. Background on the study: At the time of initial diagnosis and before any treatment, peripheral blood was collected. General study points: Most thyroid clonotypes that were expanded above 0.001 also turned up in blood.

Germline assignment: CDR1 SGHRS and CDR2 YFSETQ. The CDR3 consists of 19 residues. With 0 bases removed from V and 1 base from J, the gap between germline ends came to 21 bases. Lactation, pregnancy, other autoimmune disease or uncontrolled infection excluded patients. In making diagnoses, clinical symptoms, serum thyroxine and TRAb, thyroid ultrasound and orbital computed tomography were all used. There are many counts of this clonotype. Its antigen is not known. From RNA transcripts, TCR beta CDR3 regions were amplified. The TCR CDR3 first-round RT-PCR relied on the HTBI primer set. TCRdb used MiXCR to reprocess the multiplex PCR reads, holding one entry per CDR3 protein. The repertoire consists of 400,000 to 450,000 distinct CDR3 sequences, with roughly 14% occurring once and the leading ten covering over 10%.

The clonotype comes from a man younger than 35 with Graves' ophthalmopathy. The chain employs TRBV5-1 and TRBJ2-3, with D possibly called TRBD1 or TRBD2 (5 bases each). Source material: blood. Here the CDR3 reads CASSLVGSRQGLRTDTQYF. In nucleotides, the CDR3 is TGCGCCAGCAGCTTGGTAGGGAGTAGGCAGGGTCTTCGCACAGATACGCAGTATTTT.